In this sample, the clone carrying this T cell receptor beta chain turned up once. As yet, its antigen is unknown. These data come from a study of CD8 T cells in Susac syndrome. Notes on the study in general: It was acknowledged in the study that its TCR sequencing and HLA analysis involved a relatively small number of individuals.

The multiple sclerosis control group consisted of treatment-naive patients whose relapsing-remitting disease, which was either stable or active, fulfilled revised McDonald criteria. RNA in amounts of about 0.5 to 1 ug was reverse transcribed with random hexamers. It was immunoSEQ multiplex PCR that amplified TCR beta CDR3 across 54 Vbeta and 13 Jbeta. TCRdb analysed the immunoSEQ multiplex PCR reads with MiXCR anew, one entry per CDR3 protein. Of under 150,000 distinct CDR3 sequences listed, about 94% are singletons. CDR1 and CDR2 (germline): MNHEY, SVGEGT. This CDR3 region has 12 residues. Trimming stripped 0 bases from V and 7 bases from J, with 4 bases between.

The material sequenced was CD4+ T cells from PBMCs. The genes are TRBV6-2 or TRBV6-3 and TRBJ1-3; D is unresolved. This receptor was taken from a human donor with multiple sclerosis. CDR3 region: CASSYSSNTIYF. The CDR3 DNA reads TGTGCCAGCAGTTACTCGAGTAACACCATATATTTT.